This TCR beta chain was documented in a study of T cell responses to AZD1222 COVID-19 vaccine. Background on the study: Second doses at about 4 or about 12 weeks were pooled. Whole-study results and caveats: Unmutated regions of variants are reportedly targeted by nearly half of spike-specific TCRs. AZD1222 recipients seropositive at baseline numbered only six or seven. Once two AZD1222 doses were given, Spike-specific TCR breadth and depth went up.

Comment on this clone: What it binds is unknown.

Assay used: immunoSEQ multiplex PCR; TCRdb lists only in-frame clones, some missing. This sample has about 110,000 clones, with 85% to 90% found just once. The clonotype originates from an adult in good health. Sample: peripheral blood, taken on day 0 of AZD1222 vaccination.

The CDR3 nucleotides are TGTGCCAGCAGCTTGTCGACAGGGAAGACCCAGTACTTC. This translates into CASSLSTGKTQYF. V gene TRBV7-8 combines with J gene TRBJ2-5; TRBD1 aligns across 7 bases. CDR1 SGHVS and CDR2 FQNEAQ come from the germline V gene. CDR3 length: 13 amino acids. With 3 bases clipped from V and 6 bases from J, the junction kept 4 bases outside the gene matches.